One and the same sample provided the 9 T cell receptor beta chains below, sequenced in a study of T cell clonotyping in hematopoietic cell transplantation. Sequencing was performed with immunoSEQ multiplex PCR; in TCRdb, only in-frame clones are kept and a portion is missing. The sample lists 25,000 to 30,000 clones, around nine tenths occurring once. Sequenced here: PBMCs, sampled 100 days after allogeneic stem cell transplant. These TCRs come from a female patient aged 45-60 years who had an allogeneic stem cell transplant from a related donor, so the T cells may come from the graft donor. Some clones in this sample may be carry-over from other donors' samples.

The chain combines TRBV2 with TRBJ1-2; the match to TRBD1 covers 11 bases. Losses at the gene ends were 5 bases for V and 8 bases for J; bases not matched to a gene: 4. The length of the CDR3 is 13 residues. CDR1 and CDR2 from the germline V gene are SNHLY and FYNNEI. In DNA, the CDR3 is TGTGCCAGCAGTCCGGACAGGGGGCAAGGCTACACCTTC. Translating gives CASSPDRGQGYTF. Using reference TRBV2 and TRBJ1-2 for the parts outside the CDR3, the full variable domain is EPEVTQTPSHQVTQMGQEVILRCVPISNHLYFYWYRQILGQKVEFLVSFYNNEISEKSEIFDDQFSVERPDGSNFTLKIRSTKLEDSAMYFCASSPDRGQGYTFGSGTRLTVV.

This rearrangement joins TRBV6-1 to TRBJ2-5; TRBD2 matches 15 bases. With the DNA end fitting TRBJ2-7 better, the J assignment may be wrong. This CDR3 has 18 residues. Per germline, CDR1 MNHNS and CDR2 SASEGT. The CDR3 loop reads CASSAGTSGGFFSYEQYF. The CDR3 DNA sequence: TGTGCCAGCAGTGCCGGGACTAGCGGGGGGTTCTTCTCCTACGAGCAGTACTTC.

The V and J genes are TRBV6-5 and TRBJ1-6; tentative D call: TRBD1 (6 bases). Germline CDR1 reads MNHEY; CDR2 reads SVGAGI. V lost 4 bases to trimming and J lost 7 bases, with 14 bases between them. The CDR3 is 15 amino acids. The CDR3 is CASSSTGSVNSPLHF. The DNA for the CDR3 is TGTGCCAGCAGTTCTACAGGGAGCGTGAATTCACCCCTCCACTTT.

This chain uses TRBV10-3 with TRBJ1-2; D not resolved. The CDR3 length is 14 residues. V lost 2 bases, J lost 0 bases, and 7 bases lay in between. CDR1 and CDR2 from the germline V gene are ENHRY and SYGVKD. CDR3 region: CAISERETNYGYTF. Here the CDR3 DNA reads TGTGCCATCAGTGAGCGGGAGACTAACTATGGCTACACCTTC.

The chain joins TRBV19 to TRBJ2-5; 9 bases are a match to TRBD1. The CDR3 is 14 residues long. V trimming: 9 bases; J trimming: 4 bases; junction bases outside the gene matches: 9. Germline V gene data show CDR1 as LNHDA and CDR2 as SQIVND (reference sequence). The CDR3 loop is CASGPQGASETQYF. The CDR3 coding sequence is TGTGCCAGCGGACCACAGGGGGCCTCAGAGACCCAGTACTTC.

The rearrangement uses TRBV5-4 and TRBJ2-5; 9 bases align to TRBD2. CDR3 length: 16 residues. The V gene's germline CDR1 is SGHNT and CDR2 YYREEE (reference sequence). J gave up 3 bases and V 3 bases, and 9 bases lay outside the gene matches. DNA for the CDR3: TGTGCCAGCAGCTCAAAAGCGGGGGGAGAGAAAGAGACCCAGTACTTC. It translates to CASSSKAGGEKETQYF. The complete variable domain, with remaining parts taken from reference TRBV5-4 and TRBJ2-5, reads ETGVTQSPTHLIKTRGQQVTLRCSSQSGHNTVSWYQQALGQGPQFIFQYYREEENGRGNFPPRFSGLQFPNYSSELNVNALELDDSALYLCASSSKAGGEKETQYFGPGTRLLVL.

In DNA form, the CDR3 reads TGTGCCAGCAGCCAAAGTCCTAGCAATCAGCCCCAGCATTTT. Protein: CASSQSPSNQPQHF. The V call is TRBV4-2, the J call TRBJ1-5, with unresolved D. The CDR3 extends over 14 amino acids. Trimming removed 2 bases from V and 0 bases from J, with 5 bases in between. Germline V gene lookup returns CDR1 LGHNA and CDR2 YNFKEQ.

The V and J genes are TRBV6-1 and TRBJ1-2; 8 bases line up with TRBD1. The CDR3 extends over 15 amino acids. Trimming removed 8 bases from V and 2 bases from J; junction bases left unmatched: 10. Per germline, CDR1 MNHNS and CDR2 SASEGT. The CDR3 spells CASSHGGQVNYGYTF. As DNA, the CDR3 is TGTGCCAGCTCACACGGGGGACAGGTCAACTATGGCTACACCTTC.

The V and J genes are TRBV21-1 and TRBJ1-1. TRBV21-1 is labeled a pseudogene. CDR3 length: 14 residues. CDR3 residues: CASSRDQGDTEAFF. For the CDR3, the DNA is TGTGCCAGCAGCAGGGATCAAGGAGACACTGAAGCTTTCTTT.